What follows are 25 T cell receptor beta chains derived from one specimen sequenced in a study of blood T cell repertoires in COVID-19. Measured with immunoSEQ multiplex PCR; TCRdb has only the in-frame clones, and not every one. This sample has 220,000 or so clones, with approximately 80% found just once. The sample was peripheral blood. These receptor sequences come from a woman aged 55-69 years who had recovered from COVID-19.

The chain combines TRBV2 with TRBJ2-7, with TRBD2 matching over 13 bases. The CDR3 sequence is 15 residues long. CDR1 is SNHLY and CDR2 is FYNNEI in the germline V gene. With 5 bases clipped from V and 3 bases from J, the junction kept 4 bases outside the gene matches. The CDR3 coding sequence is TGTGCCAGCAGTCCACTAGCGGGGGGGCACTACGAGCAGTACTTC. It encodes CASSPLAGGHYEQYF.

This clone has just a few counts. V is TRBV19 and J is TRBJ1-1; D call uncertain. The germline V gene encodes CDR1 LNHDA and CDR2 SQIVND (reference sequence). The V end was cut by 5 bases, the J end by 2 bases, with 9 bases between. This CDR3 is built from 13 residues. The CDR3 DNA sequence: TGTGCCAGTAGTCCCCGGGTTAACACTGAAGCTTTCTTT. Its translation is CASSPRVNTEAFF.

The chain combines TRBV12-5 with TRBJ2-1; D ambiguous. Trimming left V 2 bases short and J 7 bases short, with 6 bases between. Germline values: CDR1 LGHNT, CDR2 FRNRAP. There are 12 residues in the CDR3. CDR3 in amino acids: CASGLIGNEQFF. CDR3 nucleotides: TGTGCTAGTGGTTTGATCGGGAATGAGCAGTTCTTC. Drawing the rest from reference TRBV12-5 and TRBJ2-1, the complete variable domain is DARVTQTPRHKVTEMGQEVTMRCQPILGHNTVFWYRQTMMQGLELLAYFRNRAPLDDSGMPKDRFSAEMPDATLATLKIQPSEPRDSAVYFCASGLIGNEQFFGPGTRLTVL.

The rearrangement uses TRBV6-5 and TRBJ1-5; D might be TRBD1 (6 bases). V shed 5 bases and J shed 6 bases, with 14 bases lying between them. The CDR3 is 14 residues long. Germline V gene lookup returns CDR1 MNHEY and CDR2 SVGAGI. The CDR3, as DNA: TGTGCCAGCAGTCGGGCAGGGGCGTCTCAGCCCCAGCATTTT. Amino acid sequence: CASSRAGASQPQHF.

The chain is built from TRBV7-3 and TRBJ2-5; D perhaps matches TRBD2 (6 bases). With 4 bases removed from V and 2 bases from J, the gap between germline ends came to 14 bases. Germline V gene sequence: CDR1 SGHTA, CDR2 FQGTGA. This CDR3 is built from 15 residues. CDR3 in amino acids: CASSYLPGDQETQYF. As DNA, the CDR3 is TGTGCCAGCAGCTACCTACCGGGAGATCAAGAGACCCAGTACTTC.

The chain has TRBV7-3 and TRBJ2-1; TRBD2 matches 7 bases. The germline V gene encodes CDR1 SGHTA and CDR2 FQGTGA. The CDR3 extends over 12 amino acids. The V segment lost 5 bases and the J segment 10 bases; nucleotides outside the gene matches: 5. The CDR3 protein is CASSAGGTEQFF. Here the CDR3 DNA reads TGTGCCAGCAGCGCCGGGGGGACCGAGCAGTTCTTC.

The chain links TRBV27 to TRBJ2-7; tentative D call: TRBD1 (7 bases). The length of the CDR3 is 15 residues. Trimming took 6 bases from V and 6 from J, leaving 21 bases between them. Germline V gene data show CDR1 as MNHEY and CDR2 as SMNVEV (reference sequence). CDR3 loop: CASSLLGGGFGEQYF. The CDR3 DNA reads TGTGCCAGCAGCCTCCTCGGAGGGGGCTTTGGCGAGCAGTACTTC.

This chain connects TRBV4-1 to TRBJ1-4, with D possibly matching TRBD1 (6 bases). V lost 2 bases and J 8 bases, leaving 18 bases between the germline ends. Germline V lookup: CDR1 MGHRA, CDR2 YSYEKL. The CDR3 contains 16 residues. The CDR3 region has the DNA TGCGCCAGCAGCCAATTTAGGGGGAGGGGCAACGAAAAACTGTTTTTT. Translation: CASSQFRGRGNEKLFF.

This chain uses TRBV4-2 with TRBJ2-7, with no clear D. Germline CDR1 is LGHNA and CDR2 is YNFKEQ. V lost 1 base, J lost 3 bases, and 16 bases lay in between. The CDR3 length is 16 residues. CDR3 coding DNA: TGTGCCAGCAGCCAAGGTGGTTGGAACAGATACTACGAGCAGTACTTC. This codes for CASSQGGWNRYYEQYF.

The chain uses TRBV7-2 and TRBJ2-5; 7 bases align to TRBD2. The CDR3 contains 18 residues. After removal of 1 base from V and 0 bases from J, the junction contained 11 bases not matched to a gene. Germline CDR1 and CDR2: SGHTA and FQGNSA. This chain's CDR3 is CASSLVSRTSRYQETQYF. The CDR3 DNA reads TGTGCCAGCAGCTTAGTAAGTCGGACTAGTCGTTACCAAGAGACCCAGTACTTC.

The CDR3 here is CARSPSSGLWNTEAFF. The CDR3 nucleotides are TGTGCCAGAAGCCCGTCGTCGGGACTCTGGAACACTGAAGCTTTCTTT. This chain uses TRBV5-3 with TRBJ1-1; D might be TRBD1 (5 bases). TRBV5-3 is treated as an ORF (open reading frame) with a function not yet certain. With 4 bases removed from V and 1 base from J, the gap between germline ends came to 17 bases. The CDR3 consists of 16 residues.

The genes are TRBV14 and TRBJ1-5; 7 positions match TRBD1. V shed 7 bases and J 1 base; nucleotides not matched to a gene: 13. CDR1 SGHDN and CDR2 FVKESK come from the germline V gene. CDR3 length: 17 amino acids. The CDR3 DNA follows: TGTGCCAGCACCAAGGGCAGGGGGGCACAAAGCAATCAGCCCCAGCATTTT. Translating gives CASTKGRGAQSNQPQHF. Full variable domain (outside the CDR3, taken from reference TRBV14 and TRBJ1-5): EAGVTQFPSHSVIEKGQTVTLRCDPISGHDNLYWYRRVMGKEIKFLLHFVKESKQDESGMPNNRFLAERTGGTYSTLKVQPAELEDSGVYFCASTKGRGAQSNQPQHFGDGTRLSIL.

V gene TRBV5-1 combines with J gene TRBJ2-7; tentatively, D is TRBD1 (6 bases). Trimming shortened V by 2 bases and J by 2 bases, and 11 bases separated the two germline ends. CDR3 length: 14 amino acids. Germline CDR1 is SGHRS and CDR2 is YFSETQ. This chain's CDR3 is CASSFTSGAYEQYF. CDR3 DNA: TGCGCCAGCAGCTTTACATCAGGGGCCTACGAGCAGTACTTC.

V gene TRBV6-6 combines with J gene TRBJ1-1; possibly TRBD1 for D (6 bases). The CDR3 sequence is 16 residues long. Germline loops: CDR1 MNHNY, CDR2 SVGAGI (reference sequence). The germline V and J ends were trimmed by 5 bases and 1 base, with 17 bases remaining between them. The CDR3 coding sequence is TGTGCCAGCAGTCCCACTCGAACAGGGAGGAACACTGAAGCTTTCTTT. This translates into CASSPTRTGRNTEAFF.

J is TRBJ2-5 and V is TRBV6-5; 10 bases fit TRBD2. The V gene end was trimmed by 6 bases and the J gene end by 4 bases; junction bases not matched to a gene: 8. Germline values: CDR1 MNHEY, CDR2 SVGAGI. The CDR3 has 15 residues. CDR3 coding DNA: TGTGCCAGCAGGATAAGCGGGGGGGTAATAGAGACCCAGTACTTC. Its translation: CASRISGGVIETQYF.

This clone was recorded a few times. The gene calls are TRBV7-5 and TRBJ2-7; the table's D gene call, TRBD1, was not cross checked with the DNA. TRBV7-5 is deemed a pseudogene. The CDR3 runs 15 residues. This CDR3 is CARSLLRDTSYEQYF. The CDR3 DNA reads TGTGCCAGAAGCTTACTCCGGGACACCTCCTACGAGCAGTACTTC.

The V call is TRBV4-2, the J call TRBJ2-2; no clear D. Germline V gene data show CDR1 as LGHNA and CDR2 as YNFKEQ. Trimming stripped 1 base from V and 2 bases from J, with 5 bases between. The CDR3 spans 14 residues. The CDR3 loop is CASSQGRNTGELFF. The CDR3 DNA reads TGTGCCAGCAGCCAAGGCAGAAACACCGGGGAGCTGTTTTTT.

The rearrangement joins TRBV2 to TRBJ2-3; a possible D gene is TRBD1 (6 bases). Deletions cut 5 bases from V and 0 bases from J, with 12 bases between. The germline V gene encodes CDR1 SNHLY and CDR2 FYNNEI. The CDR3 extends over 15 amino acids. The CDR3 spells CASSRGRPSTDTQYF. In nucleotides, the CDR3 is TGTGCCAGCAGTAGGGGGAGACCTAGCACAGATACGCAGTATTTT.

V usage is TRBV7-2 and J usage is TRBJ1-2; D call uncertain. Per the germline V gene, CDR1 is SGHTA and CDR2 is FQGNSA. The CDR3 has 14 amino acids. Deletions cut 2 bases from V and 0 bases from J, with 7 bases between. CDR3 sequence (DNA): TGTGCCAGCAGCTTATACACAACTAACTATGGCTACACCTTC. It codes for CASSLYTTNYGYTF.

The chain recombines TRBV15 with TRBJ2-5; unclear D gene. The CDR3 runs 12 residues. Per germline, CDR1 LNHNV and CDR2 YYDKDF (reference sequence). The V and J ends lost 1 base and 4 bases respectively, with 4 bases between them. The CDR3 coding sequence is TGTGCCACCAGCAGAGGGAGAGAGACCCAGTACTTC. This codes for CATSRGRETQYF.

The chain combines TRBV9 with TRBJ1-2; 10 nucleotides agree with TRBD1. Trimming removed 3 bases from V and 3 bases from J; junction bases left unmatched: 14. The CDR3 is made up of 18 amino acids. Germline CDR1 and CDR2: SGDLS and YYNGEE. CDR3 sequence (DNA): TGTGCCAGCAGCGAGACCATATCGGGACAGGGGATCCACTATGGCTACACCTTC. Residues: CASSETISGQGIHYGYTF.

The chain carries TRBV19 and TRBJ2-4; weak D call: TRBD2 (6 bases). Per germline, CDR1 LNHDA and CDR2 SQIVND (reference sequence). V lost 4 bases and J 7 bases, leaving 17 bases between the germline ends. The CDR3 has 15 residues. The CDR3 bases are TGTGCCAGTAGTAGCGCTGGGGGGTTGGGGAACATTCAGTACTTC. It translates to CASSSAGGLGNIQYF.

Details on this clone: Compared with germline, one end of the junction differs, possibly owing to a read error. The chain has TRBV7-3 and TRBJ1-1, with TRBD1 matching 8 bases. From germline, CDR1 is SGHTA and CDR2 FQGTGA. CDR3 length: 13 residues. The CDR3 nucleotides are TGTGCCAGCAGCGTAACAGGGGGCACTGAAGCTTTCTTT. Translated, it gives CASSVTGGTEAFF.

The chain joins TRBV9 to TRBJ2-1; 11 nucleotides align to TRBD2. CDR1 is SGDLS, CDR2 YYNGEE, per germline. The V and J ends lost 4 bases and 6 bases, in that order; junction bases with no gene match: 9. CDR3 length: 16 amino acids. The CDR3 loop reads CASSLIGSGGVNEQFF. The CDR3 coding sequence is TGTGCCAGCAGCTTGATCGGTAGCGGGGGGGTCAATGAGCAGTTCTTC.

Ten or more counts support this clone. The chain couples TRBV10-2 to TRBJ2-3, with 8 nucleotides matching TRBD1. Germline values: CDR1 WSHSY, CDR2 SAAADI. The CDR3 runs 14 residues. V was pared by 3 bases and J by 4 bases, with 3 bases of the junction left unmatched. CDR3 in DNA: TGCGCCAGCAGTGAACAGGGGGGCCCAGATACGCAGTATTTT. It is translated as CASSEQGGPDTQYF.